This TCR beta chain is drawn from a study of T cell responses to AZD1222 COVID-19 vaccine. Study details: Researchers grouped second doses given at about 4 or about 12 weeks into one pool. Study outcomes and limitations: Females made up more of the donors, who were largely white British, and clonal diversity may have come out too low. No day 14 peak samples; only post-peak repertoires were characterized. AZD1222 recipients seropositive at baseline numbered only 5 to 7.

Of note for this clone: As yet, its antigen is unknown.

Assay: immunoSEQ multiplex PCR; the TCRdb copy retains only in-frame clones and omits some. The sample lists approximately 100,000 clones, over 80% occurring once. V was pared by 3 bases and J by 3 bases, with 7 bases between. There are 13 residues in the CDR3. Germline V gene sequence: CDR1 LNHNV, CDR2 YYDKDF (reference sequence). The chain joins TRBV15 to TRBJ2-3; D perhaps matches TRBD2 (6 bases). This specimen consisted of peripheral blood, obtained on day 0 of AZD1222 vaccination. The TCR was taken from an adult in good health. The CDR3 protein is CATSRGGTDTQYF. CDR3 coding DNA: TGTGCCACCAGCAGGGGGGGTACAGATACGCAGTATTTT.